This is a list of T cell receptor beta chains from one sample in a study of Ad26.COV2.S vaccination and SARS-CoV-2 variants. Using immunoSEQ multiplex PCR, the repertoire was profiled, and TCRdb retains in-frame clones only, with some absent. The sample lists about 280,000 clones; about 90% were seen once. The sample was peripheral blood, taken in a trial of Ad26.COV2.S vaccine versus placebo. These receptor sequences come from a person between 18 and 65 years old who received the Ad26.COV2.S COVID-19 vaccine or a placebo. Both conserved end residues are part of each CDR3. The D gene is left open where the match is weak. The size of a clone is reported for some rows only, either as once, few or many, or as a class for expanded clones.

abundance | j_gene | d_gene | v_gene | CDR3aa | CDR3nt
NA | TRBJ2-7 | TRBD2 | TRBV27 | CASSSLSSGSYEQYF | TGTGCCAGCAGTTCCCTCTCTAGCGGAAGCTACGAGCAGTACTTC
NA | TRBJ2-3 | TRBD2 | TRBV18 | CASSPFSGGPADTQYF | TGTGCCAGCTCACCCTTTAGCGGGGGGCCCGCAGATACGCAGTATTTT
NA | TRBJ1-1 | NA | TRBV18 | CASSPPSVNTEAFF | TGTGCCAGCTCACCACCCAGCGTGAACACTGAAGCTTTCTTT
NA | TRBJ2-7 | NA | TRBV11-2 | CASSATRGGGSYEQYF | TGTGCCAGCAGCGCCACAAGGGGAGGGGGCAGCTACGAGCAGTACTTC
once | TRBJ2-5 | TRBD1 | TRBV9 | CASSLDRGRETQYF | TGTGCCAGCAGCTTAGACAGGGGAAGAGAGACCCAGTACTTC
once | TRBJ2-5 | TRBD2 | TRBV7-6 | CASSLAMASGFQETQYF | TGTGCCAGCAGCTTAGCGATGGCTAGCGGGTTTCAAGAGACCCAGTACTTC
NA | TRBJ2-3 | NA | TRBV5-6 | CASSGQGPDTQYF | TGTGCCAGCAGCGGGCAGGGCCCAGATACGCAGTATTTT
once | TRBJ1-2 | TRBD1 | TRBV5-1 | CASSSQGGGYTF | TGCGCCAGCAGCTCACAGGGGGGTGGCTACACCTTC
NA | TRBJ2-7 | TRBD2 | TRBV27 | CASSLYLAGTYEQYF | TGTGCCAGCAGTTTGTACCTAGCGGGCACCTACGAGCAGTACTTC
NA | TRBJ2-1 | TRBD2 | TRBV11-2 | CASSLSASGSNEQFF | TGTGCCAGCAGCCTCTCCGCTAGCGGGAGCAATGAGCAGTTCTTC
NA | TRBJ2-1 | TRBD2 | TRBV6-1 | CASSEARIAGGEQFF | TGTGCCAGCAGTGAAGCGCGAATAGCGGGGGGAGAGCAGTTCTTC
NA | TRBJ2-7 | TRBD2 | TRBV30 | CAWRAGGSGEQYF | TGTGCCTGGAGAGCCGGGGGGTCGGGCGAGCAGTACTTC
few | TRBJ1-5 | NA | TRBV27 | CASSFNSVGGQPQHF | TGTGCCAGCAGTTTTAACTCCGTAGGGGGGCAGCCCCAGCATTTT
NA | TRBJ2-5 | TRBD1 | TRBV19 | CASSTGTGRKETQYF | TGTGCCAGTAGTACCGGGACAGGGCGAAAAGAGACCCAGTACTTC
NA | TRBJ2-4 | NA | TRBV7-2 | CASSLGGALAKNIQYF | TGTGCCAGCAGCTTAGGAGGGGCTCTAGCCAAAAACATTCAGTACTTC
NA | TRBJ1-1 | NA | TRBV27 | CASSFKSETEAFF | TGTGCCAGCAGTTTTAAGAGTGAGACTGAAGCTTTCTTT
few | TRBJ2-2 | TRBD1 | TRBV6-5 | CASSTRQGADGELFF | TGTGCCAGCAGTACCCGACAGGGGGCCGACGGGGAGCTGTTTTTT
NA | TRBJ1-2 | NA | TRBV3-1/TRBV3-2 | CASSQVATHGYTF | TGTGCCAGCAGCCAAGTTGCGACCCATGGCTACACCTTC
NA | TRBJ2-1 | NA | TRBV11-1 | CASSLGPSAAYNEQFF | TGTGCCAGCAGCTTAGGGCCCTCGGCGGCCTACAATGAGCAGTTCTTC
NA | TRBJ2-3 | NA | TRBV2 | CASSVDRIGSDTQYF | TGTGCCAGCAGTGTTGACAGGATAGGTTCAGATACGCAGTATTTT
NA | TRBJ2-4 | TRBD2 | TRBV3-1/TRBV3-2 | CASSQDVAGVAKNIQYF | TGTGCCAGCAGCCAAGATGTAGCGGGAGTGGCCAAAAACATTCAGTACTTC
NA | TRBJ2-3 | NA | TRBV11-2 | CASSPSTDTQYF | TGTGCCAGCAGCCCTAGCACAGATACGCAGTATTTT
NA | TRBJ2-7 | TRBD2 | TRBV4-3 | CASSRGTSGGFYEQYF | TGCGCCAGCAGCCGCGGGACTAGCGGGGGCTTCTACGAGCAGTACTTC
NA | TRBJ2-7 | NA | TRBV30 | CAWRKGQSYEQYF | TGTGCCTGGAGGAAGGGGCAGAGCTACGAGCAGTACTTC
NA | TRBJ2-3 | TRBD1 | TRBV24-1 | CATSAGQGGTDTQYF | TGTGCCACCAGTGCCGGACAGGGGGGGACAGATACGCAGTATTTT
NA | TRBJ1-1 | TRBD1 | TRBV12-3/TRBV12-4 | CASSRDRVESFF | TGTGCCAGCAGCCGCGACAGGGTTGAATCTTTCTTT
NA | TRBJ2-1 | TRBD2 | TRBV5-1 | CASSIRTSGRLSSYNEQFF | TGCGCCAGCAGCATCAGGACTAGCGGGAGGTTGAGCTCCTACAATGAGCAGTTCTTC
NA | TRBJ1-1 | NA | TRBV19 | CASSIKDGNTEAFF | TGTGCCAGTAGTATCAAGGACGGGAACACTGAAGCTTTCTTT
NA | TRBJ2-1 | TRBD2 | TRBV5-1 | CASSAGPGLEAWGEQFF | TGCGCCAGCAGCGCGGGACCGGGACTAGAGGCGTGGGGTGAGCAGTTCTTC
NA | TRBJ2-3 | TRBD2 | TRBV2 | CASGTSGGAMTDTQYF | TGTGCCAGCGGGACTAGCGGGGGGGCTATGACAGATACGCAGTATTTT
NA | TRBJ2-5 | TRBD1 | TRBV18 | CASSPWTGDQETQYF | TGTGCCAGCTCACCATGGACAGGCGACCAAGAGACCCAGTACTTC
NA | TRBJ1-2 | NA | TRBV21-1 | CAIRGYYGYTF | TGTGCCATCAGGGGATACTATGGCTACACCTTC
NA | TRBJ2-1 | NA | TRBV11-3 | CASSPGLPPGEQFF | TGTGCCAGCAGCCCGGGACTCCCGCCGGGGGAGCAGTTCTTC
NA | TRBJ2-1 | NA | TRBV2 | CASSEGQQFF | TGTGCCAGCAGTGAAGGACAGCAGTTCTTC
NA | TRBJ2-3 | NA | TRBV10-3 | CAISESRRTTSTDTQYF | TGTGCCATCAGTGAGTCTCGGAGGACTACTAGCACAGATACGCAGTATTTT
few | TRBJ1-4 | NA | TRBV2 | CASRRRSNEKLFF | TGTGCCAGCAGGAGACGGAGCAATGAAAAACTGTTTTTT
few | TRBJ1-5 | NA | TRBV3-1/TRBV3-2 | CASSPNQGNQPQHF | TGTGCCAGCAGCCCTAATCAAGGCAATCAGCCCCAGCATTTT
NA | TRBJ1-1 | NA | TRBV6-1 | CASSEAAGAFF | TGTGCCAGCAGTGAAGCGGCTGGGGCTTTCTTT
NA | TRBJ1-2 | NA | TRBV4-1 | CASSQDLSTRTVNGYTF | TGCGCCAGCAGCCAAGACCTATCGACTCGGACAGTTAATGGCTACACCTTC
NA | TRBJ2-2 | NA | TRBV10-1 | CASSEGGQLNTGELFF | TGCGCCAGCAGTGAAGGGGGACAACTGAACACCGGGGAGCTGTTTTTT
NA | TRBJ2-3 | TRBD2 | TRBV5-1 | CASSADSGGAGDTQYF | TGCGCCAGCAGCGCAGACAGCGGGGGGGCCGGAGATACGCAGTATTTT
NA | TRBJ2-3 | NA | TRBV5-4 | CASSYEGAPDTQYF | TGTGCCAGCAGCTATGAGGGCGCCCCAGATACGCAGTATTTT
NA | TRBJ2-5 | TRBD1 | TRBV2 | CASSGDRAETQYF | TGTGCCAGCAGTGGGGACAGGGCCGAGACCCAGTACTTC
NA | TRBJ1-6 | NA | TRBV6-5 | CATRGTGYSPLHF | TGTGCCACGCGGGGAACAGGGTATTCACCCCTCCACTTT
NA | TRBJ1-4 | NA | TRBV23-1 | CASRLGHFYEKLFF | TGCGCCAGCAGATTGGGACACTTTTATGAAAAACTGTTTTTT
NA | TRBJ2-1 | TRBD1 | TRBV19 | CASRDLTSGGNEQFF | TGTGCCAGCCGAGATTTAACCTCAGGGGGCAATGAGCAGTTCTTC
NA | TRBJ2-1 | NA | TRBV5-1 | CASSLLGLLQDNEQFF | TGCGCCAGCAGCTTGTTGGGCCTCCTCCAGGACAATGAGCAGTTCTTC
few | TRBJ1-3 | NA | TRBV30 | CAWSVVVSSGNTIYF | TGTGCCTGGAGTGTGGTGGTCAGCTCTGGAAACACCATATATTTT
NA | TRBJ1-5 | TRBD1 | TRBV19 | CASSSDRGRGVGGQPQHF | TGTGCCAGTAGTAGCGACAGGGGGCGCGGGGTTGGAGGTCAGCCCCAGCATTTT
NA | TRBJ2-3 | TRBD2 | TRBV24-1 | CATSDVPSGGADTQYF | TGTGCCACCAGTGATGTACCTAGCGGAGGGGCAGATACGCAGTATTTT
NA | TRBJ1-5 | NA | TRBV19 | CASRVGRGGVDQPQHF | TGTGCCAGTAGGGTGGGACGGGGCGGCGTGGATCAGCCCCAGCATTTT
NA | TRBJ1-2 | NA | TRBV25-1 | CASSPTGQIYGYTF | TGTGCCAGCAGCCCAACGGGACAAATATATGGCTACACCTTC
NA | TRBJ2-7 | NA | TRBV15 | CATSRENTAYEQYF | TGTGCCACCAGCAGAGAAAACACCGCCTACGAGCAGTACTTC
once | TRBJ2-3 | TRBD2 | TRBV10-3 | CAISERRTSGFTDTQYF | TGTGCCATCAGTGAGAGGAGGACTAGCGGGTTCACAGATACGCAGTATTTT
NA | TRBJ1-1 | TRBD1 | TRBV12-3/TRBV12-4 | CASRGTGGSEAFF | TGTGCCAGCAGGGGGACAGGGGGGTCTGAAGCTTTCTTT